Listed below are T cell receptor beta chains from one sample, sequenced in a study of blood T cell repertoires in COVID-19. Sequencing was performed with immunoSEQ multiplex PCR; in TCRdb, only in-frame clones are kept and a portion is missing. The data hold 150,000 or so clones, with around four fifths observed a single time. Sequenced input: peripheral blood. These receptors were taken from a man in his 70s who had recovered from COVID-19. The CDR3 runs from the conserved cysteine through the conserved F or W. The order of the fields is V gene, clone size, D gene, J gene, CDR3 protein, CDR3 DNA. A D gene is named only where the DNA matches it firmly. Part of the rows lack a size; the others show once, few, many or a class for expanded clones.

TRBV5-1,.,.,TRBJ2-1,CASSLTANEQFF,TGCGCCAGCAGCTTGACTGCCAATGAGCAGTTCTTC
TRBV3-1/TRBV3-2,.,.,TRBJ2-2,CASSQGGTNTGELFF,TGTGCCAGCAGCCAAGGGGGCACGAACACCGGGGAGCTGTTTTTT
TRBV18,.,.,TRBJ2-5,CASSPRQQETQYF,TGTGCCAGCTCACCAAGACAGCAAGAGACCCAGTACTTC
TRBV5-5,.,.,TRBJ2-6,CASSLGAGGGHGANVLTF,TGTGCCAGCAGCTTGGGGGCAGGGGGAGGTCATGGGGCCAACGTCCTGACTTTC
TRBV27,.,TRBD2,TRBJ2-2,CASQASGLAGELFF,TGTGCCAGCCAAGCTTCCGGACTAGCCGGGGAGCTGTTTTTT
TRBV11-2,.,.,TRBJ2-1,CASSLDNGEQFF,TGTGCCAGCAGCTTAGACAACGGGGAGCAGTTCTTC
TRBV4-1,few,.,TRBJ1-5,CASSQVGGVRDQPQHF,TGCGCCAGCAGCCAAGTGGGAGGGGTGAGGGATCAGCCCCAGCATTTT
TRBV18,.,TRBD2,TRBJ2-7,CASSPNSGLDPYEQYF,TGTGCCAGCTCACCAAATTCGGGACTAGATCCCTACGAGCAGTACTTC
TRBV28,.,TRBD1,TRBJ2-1,CASSPYSTGAAYNEQFF,TGTGCCAGCAGTCCCTACTCGACAGGGGCGGCCTACAATGAGCAGTTCTTC
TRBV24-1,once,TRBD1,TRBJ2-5,CATSERDRPLETQYF,TGTGCCACCAGTGAGAGGGACAGGCCCTTAGAGACCCAGTACTTC
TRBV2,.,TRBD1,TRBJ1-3,CASSSQGAPGNTIYF,TGTGCCAGCAGTTCACAGGGGGCCCCTGGAAACACCATATATTTT
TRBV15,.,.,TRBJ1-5,CATSRDQQPQHF,TGTGCCACCAGCAGAGATCAGCAGCCCCAGCATTTT
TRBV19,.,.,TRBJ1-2,CASSPGGDGYTF,TGTGCCAGTAGCCCCGGCGGGGATGGCTACACCTTC
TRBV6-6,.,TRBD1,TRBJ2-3,CASTLGQSHDTQYF,TGTGCCAGCACCTTGGGACAGTCCCACGATACGCAGTATTTT
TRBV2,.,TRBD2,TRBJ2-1,CASSDGRTSGRKTYNEQFF,TGTGCCAGCAGTGATGGGAGGACTAGCGGGAGGAAGACCTACAATGAGCAGTTCTTC
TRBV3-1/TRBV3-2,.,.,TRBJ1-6,CASRQGNRSPLHF,TGTGCCAGCAGGCAGGGAAATCGTTCACCCCTCCACTTT
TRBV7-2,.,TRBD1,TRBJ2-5,CASSLVTGAAQYF,TGTGCCAGCAGCTTAGTTACAGGGGCGGCCCAGTACTTC
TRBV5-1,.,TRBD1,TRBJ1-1,CASSSQGAMNTEAFF,TGCGCCAGCAGCTCACAGGGGGCGATGAACACTGAAGCTTTCTTT
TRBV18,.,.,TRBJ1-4,CASSPDSSTNEKLFF,TGTGCCAGCTCACCGGACTCCTCAACTAATGAAAAACTGTTTTTT
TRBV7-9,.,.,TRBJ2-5,CASSPGETQYF,TGTGCCAGCAGCCCAGGGGAGACCCAGTACTTC
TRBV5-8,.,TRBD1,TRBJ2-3,CASSLAETGRSQYF,TGTGCCAGCAGCTTGGCTGAGACAGGGCGGTCGCAGTATTTT
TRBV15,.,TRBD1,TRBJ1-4,CATSKSGTGAGLNEKLFF,TGTGCCACCAGCAAGTCCGGGACAGGGGCCGGCCTTAATGAAAAACTGTTTTTT
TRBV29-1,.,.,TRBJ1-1,CSVVRTPNTEAFF,TGCAGCGTTGTCAGGACACCGAACACTGAAGCTTTCTTT
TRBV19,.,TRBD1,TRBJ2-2,CASSPLTGGIGELFF,TGTGCCAGTAGTCCTTTGACAGGGGGCATCGGGGAGCTGTTTTTT
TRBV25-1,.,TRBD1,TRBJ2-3,CASSEQGAVDTQYF,TGTGCCAGCAGTGAGCAGGGGGCGGTAGATACGCAGTATTTT
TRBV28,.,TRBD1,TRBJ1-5,CASRGTGDLLVGNQPQHF,TGTGCCAGCAGGGGGACAGGGGATCTACTAGTCGGCAATCAGCCCCAGCATTTT
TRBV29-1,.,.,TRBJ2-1,CSVVPSVEQFF,TGCAGCGTTGTTCCTAGCGTTGAGCAGTTCTTC
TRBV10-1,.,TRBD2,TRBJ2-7,CASSTGTSAEQYF,TGCGCCAGCAGCACCGGGACTAGCGCCGAGCAGTACTTC
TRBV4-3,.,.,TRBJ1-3,CASSQDPLREAGNTIYF,TGCGCCAGCAGCCAAGACCCCCTCAGGGAGGCTGGAAACACCATATATTTT
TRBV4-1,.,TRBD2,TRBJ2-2,CASSQEGRLAGGGTGELFF,TGCGCCAGCAGCCAAGAAGGGCGACTAGCGGGAGGAGGCACCGGGGAGCTGTTTTTT
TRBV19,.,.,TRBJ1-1,CASSSQYSVERTEAFF,TGTGCCAGTAGTTCTCAGTACTCGGTGGAGCGTACTGAAGCTTTCTTT
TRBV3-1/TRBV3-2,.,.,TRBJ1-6,CASSPSRDTGMYNSPLHF,TGTGCCAGCAGCCCCAGCAGGGACACCGGGATGTATAATTCACCCCTCCACTTT
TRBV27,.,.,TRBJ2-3,CASSPHSGTGADTQYF,TGTGCCAGCAGTCCCCATAGCGGTACTGGCGCAGATACGCAGTATTTT
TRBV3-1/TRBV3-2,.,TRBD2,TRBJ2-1,CASSQDRLAAYNEQFF,TGTGCCAGCAGCCAAGACCGGCTAGCGGCCTACAATGAGCAGTTCTTC
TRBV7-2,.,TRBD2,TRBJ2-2,CASSWTSGNTGELFF,TGTGCCAGCAGCTGGACTAGCGGTAACACCGGGGAGCTGTTTTTT
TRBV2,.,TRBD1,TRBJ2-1,CASPPDRGNEQFF,TGTGCCAGCCCTCCGGACAGGGGCAATGAGCAGTTCTTC
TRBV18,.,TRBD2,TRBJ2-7,CASSPPGLAGVGEQYF,TGTGCCAGCTCACCACCGGGACTAGCGGGAGTGGGTGAGCAGTACTTC
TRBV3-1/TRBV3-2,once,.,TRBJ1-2,CASSQDAGTKSGYTF,TGTGCCAGCAGCCAAGACGCCGGGACTAAGAGTGGCTACACCTTC
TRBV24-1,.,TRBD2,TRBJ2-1,CATSDSLAGVYNEQFF,TGTGCCACCAGTGATTCCCTAGCGGGAGTCTACAATGAGCAGTTCTTC
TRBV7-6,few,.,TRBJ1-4,CASSPRTDYEKLFF,TGTGCCAGCAGCCCGCGGACAGACTATGAAAAACTGTTTTTT
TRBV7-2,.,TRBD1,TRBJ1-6,CASSRTGTGSNSPLHF,TGTGCCAGCAGCCGGACCGGGACAGGGAGTAATTCACCCCTCCACTTT
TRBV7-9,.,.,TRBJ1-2,CASSLLGEGYGYTF,TGTGCCAGCAGCCTCCTCGGGGAAGGCTATGGCTACACCTTC
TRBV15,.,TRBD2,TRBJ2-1,CATSREAHGLAVYNEQFF,TGTGCCACCAGCAGAGAAGCCCATGGACTAGCGGTGTACAATGAGCAGTTCTTC
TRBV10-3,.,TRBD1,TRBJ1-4,CAISDSGTGGGREKLFF,TGTGCCATCAGTGATTCCGGGACAGGTGGGGGAAGGGAAAAACTGTTTTTT
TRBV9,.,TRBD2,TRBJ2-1,CASSGTSGSIYNEQFF,TGTGCCAGCAGCGGGACTAGCGGGAGTATATACAATGAGCAGTTCTTC
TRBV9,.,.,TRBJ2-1,CASSVVSSEGEQFF,TGTGCCAGCAGCGTAGTCTCTTCGGAGGGGGAGCAGTTCTTC
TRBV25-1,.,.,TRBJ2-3,CASRAPVSTDTQYF,TGTGCCAGCAGGGCCCCCGTTAGCACAGATACGCAGTATTTT
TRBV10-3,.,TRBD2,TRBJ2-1,CAISFKTSGSAEQFF,TGTGCCATCAGTTTTAAGACTAGCGGGAGTGCTGAGCAGTTCTTC
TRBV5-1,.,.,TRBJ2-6,CASSLRGANVLTF,TGCGCCAGCAGCTTGCGGGGGGCCAACGTCCTGACTTTC
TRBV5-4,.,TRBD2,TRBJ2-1,CASSLSSGGSSYNEQFF,TGTGCCAGCAGCTTGTCTAGCGGGGGTAGCTCCTACAATGAGCAGTTCTTC
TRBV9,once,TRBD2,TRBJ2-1,CASSVDWTSGSYGEQFF,TGTGCCAGCAGCGTAGATTGGACTAGCGGGAGTTACGGTGAGCAGTTCTTC
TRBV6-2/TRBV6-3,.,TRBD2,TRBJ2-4,CASSLRTSANIQYF,TGTGCCAGCAGCCTTCGGACTAGCGCAAACATTCAGTACTTC
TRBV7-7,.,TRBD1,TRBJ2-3,CASSKDRGTDTQYF,TGTGCTAGCAGCAAAGACAGGGGCACAGATACGCAGTATTTT
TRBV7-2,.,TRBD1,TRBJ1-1,CASSLDRGGEAFF,TGTGCCAGCAGCTTAGACAGGGGCGGTGAAGCTTTCTTT
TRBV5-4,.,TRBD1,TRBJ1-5,CASSPGQGNQPQHF,TGTGCCAGCAGCCCCGGACAGGGCAATCAGCCCCAGCATTTT